Below, 8 T cell receptor beta chains from the same sample are listed, as sequenced in a study of shared clonotypes between healthy human individuals. Profiling relied on immunoSEQ multiplex PCR, and the TCRdb table lists in-frame clones only, not all of them. The table records about 990,000 clones, 70% to 80% of them present only once. The sequenced sample consisted of memory CD4+ T cells from PBMCs. Subset given: CD45RA-negative fraction. The receptor set was obtained from a man between 18 and 29 years old in good health. Some clones in this sample may be carry-over from other donors' samples.

V and J are TRBV6-6 and TRBJ1-2; 9 positions match TRBD1. CDR3 length: 16 residues. Germline V gene sequence: CDR1 MNHNY, CDR2 SVGAGI (reference sequence). V dropped 5 bases and J dropped 7; count of bases not matched to a gene: 14. CDR3 protein: CASSPNHPGQGPGYTF. CDR3 nucleotide sequence: TGTGCCAGCAGTCCAAACCACCCGGGACAGGGACCTGGCTACACCTTC.

The V and J genes are TRBV5-1 and TRBJ2-2; 14 bases match TRBD2. With V trimmed by 4 bases and J by 4 bases, 6 bases remained unmatched. Germline V lookup: CDR1 SGHRS, CDR2 YFSETQ. This CDR3 has 17 amino acids. The CDR3 here is CASSPTGLAGVTGELFF. CDR3 sequence (DNA): TGCGCCAGCAGCCCCACGGGACTAGCGGGAGTCACCGGGGAGCTGTTTTTT.

V gene TRBV15 combines with J gene TRBJ1-5, with 7 positions matching TRBD1. After removal of 6 bases from V and 7 bases from J, the junction contained 15 bases not matched to a gene. The CDR3 is made up of 16 amino acids. CDR1 and CDR2 from the germline V gene are LNHNV and YYDKDF (reference sequence). CDR3 residues: CATSSQTGPRGQPQHF. CDR3 in DNA: TGTGCCACCAGTTCCCAGACAGGGCCAAGGGGGCAGCCCCAGCATTTT.

The chain recombines TRBV11-2 with TRBJ1-2, with D possibly TRBD1 on 6 matching bases. This CDR3 comprises 16 residues. Germline CDR1 is SGHAT and CDR2 is FQNNGV. V lost 5 bases and J lost 1, with 17 bases in between. The CDR3 is CASSHGGGAGNYGYTF. CDR3 DNA sequence: TGTGCCAGCAGCCATGGTGGGGGGGCTGGTAACTATGGCTACACCTTC.

V is TRBV5-1 and J is TRBJ2-5, with 7 bases that match TRBD2. The V segment lost 0 bases and the J segment 5 bases; nucleotides outside the gene matches: 7. CDR1 is SGHRS and CDR2 is YFSETQ in the germline V gene. There are 15 residues in the CDR3. The CDR3 loop reads CASSLVGTSVETQYF. In DNA form, the CDR3 reads TGCGCCAGCAGCTTGGTGGGAACTAGCGTGGAGACCCAGTACTTC.

The rearrangement joins TRBV4-1 to TRBJ2-5, with 7 bases aligning to TRBD1. V shed 3 bases, J shed 0 bases, and the junction held 4 bases outside the gene matches. CDR3 length: 15 amino acids. CDR1 is MGHRA and CDR2 is YSYEKL in the germline V gene. The CDR3 nucleotides read TGCGCCAGCAGCCAGAGACAGGGAAACCAAGAGACCCAGTACTTC. It encodes CASSQRQGNQETQYF.

The V and J genes are TRBV9 and TRBJ2-5; D call uncertain. The CDR3 sequence is 12 residues long. Trimming removed 3 bases at V and 1 base at J, with 4 bases between. Germline V gene lookup returns CDR1 SGDLS and CDR2 YYNGEE. The CDR3 DNA follows: TGTGCCAGCAGCGGATCCCAAGAGACCCAGTACTTC. This codes for CASSGSQETQYF.

Comment on this clone: With a much larger clone just one base away, this may be a read error. Other DNA sequences from this sample encode an identical CDR3 as well. V and J are TRBV28 and TRBJ2-3; no clear D. Trimming removed 6 bases from V and 3 bases from J, with 4 bases in between. Germline V gene data show CDR1 as MDHEN and CDR2 as SYDVKM. The CDR3 is 11 amino acids. The CDR3 spells CASSRTDTQYF. CDR3 DNA sequence: TGTGCCAGCAGCCGTACAGATACGCAGTATTTT.